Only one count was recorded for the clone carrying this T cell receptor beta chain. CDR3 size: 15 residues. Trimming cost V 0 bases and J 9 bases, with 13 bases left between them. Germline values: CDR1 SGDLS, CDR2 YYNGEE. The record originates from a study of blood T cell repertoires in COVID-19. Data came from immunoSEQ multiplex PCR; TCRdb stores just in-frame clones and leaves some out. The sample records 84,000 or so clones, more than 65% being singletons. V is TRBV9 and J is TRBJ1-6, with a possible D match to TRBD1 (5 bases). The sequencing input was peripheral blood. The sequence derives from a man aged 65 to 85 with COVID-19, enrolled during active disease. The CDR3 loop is CASSVGRARGSPLHF. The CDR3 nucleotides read TGTGCCAGCAGCGTAGGCAGGGCGCGGGGTTCACCCCTCCACTTT. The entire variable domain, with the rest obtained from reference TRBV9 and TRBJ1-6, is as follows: DSGVTQTPKHLITATGQRVTLRCSPRSGDLSVYWYQQSLDQGLQFLIQYYNGEERAKGNILERFSAQQFPDLHSELNLSSLELGDSALYFCASSVGRARGSPLHFGNGTRLTVT.